This TCR beta chain came from a study of T cells in Graves' hyperthyroidism and ophthalmopathy. Study results and limitations: The model forecast ophthalmopathy, anticipating it by a median about 7 months before onset.

A word on this clonotype: The antigen is not known.

Using RNA transcripts as the source, TCR beta CDR3 regions were amplified. A set of HTBI primers served as the primers for a first-round RT-PCR of the TCR CDR3. TCRdb re-derived calls from the multiplex PCR reads in MiXCR, one entry per CDR3 protein. Of about 570,000 distinct CDR3 sequences in the sample, about 45% were seen once. Every diagnosis used clinical symptoms, serum thyroxine and TRAb, thyroid ultrasound and orbital computed tomography. The specimen sequenced was peripheral blood or thyroid tissue (not recorded which). The source of this sequence is an adult woman with Graves' disease, either hyperthyroidism or ophthalmopathy (not recorded which).

CDR3 region: CASSLGTGRGSQPQHF. CDR3 DNA: TGTGCCAGCAGCCTCGGGACAGGCCGGGGCTCTCAGCCCCAGCATTTT. The chain uses TRBV12-3 or TRBV12-4 and TRBJ1-5, with 8 bases identical to TRBD1. The J segment lost 6 bases and the V segment lost 6 bases, leaving 13 bases of the junction unmatched. The CDR3 spans 16 residues.